The 6 T cell receptor beta chains below come from one sample, sequenced in a study of shared clonotypes between healthy human individuals. Here immunoSEQ multiplex PCR was the method, and the copy in TCRdb shows in-frame clones only, minus some. Of approximately 320,000 clones in the sample, over 75% were seen once. Material: memory CD8+ T cells sorted from blood. Subset defined: CD45RO+ cells pooled with CCR7-negative TemRA cells. The origin of the receptors is a man between 18 and 29 years old in good health.

J is TRBJ1-1 and V is TRBV10-3; D is ambiguous. The CDR3 consists of 14 residues. Trimming removed 4 bases at V and 1 base at J, with 10 bases between. CDR1 is ENHRY, CDR2 SYGVKD, per germline. CDR3 sequence reads: CAISGGGWNTEAFF. In nucleotides, the CDR3 is TGTGCCATCAGTGGGGGTGGTTGGAACACTGAAGCTTTCTTT.

This chain connects TRBV2 to TRBJ1-5; D not certain. CDR1 and CDR2 (germline): SNHLY, FYNNEI. The CDR3 spans 18 residues. Trimming removed 1 base from V and 1 base from J, with 17 bases in between. CDR3 DNA: TGTGCCAGCAGTGAAGAGCTTGCGGGAATACTAAGCAATCAGCCCCAGCATTTT. This sequence encodes CASSEELAGILSNQPQHF.

The chain has TRBV9 and TRBJ2-7; D ambiguous. Germline CDR1 SGDLS, CDR2 YYNGEE. Deletions cut 2 bases from V and 2 bases from J, with 11 bases between. This CDR3 spans 14 amino acids. CDR3 in amino acids: CASSVGPITYEQYF. In DNA, the CDR3 is TGTGCCAGCAGCGTCGGTCCGATTACCTACGAGCAGTACTTC.

Comment on this clone: Sequence at one end of the junction differs from germline and may be a read error. V usage is TRBV7-7 and J usage is TRBJ2-7, with no clear D. There are 12 residues in the CDR3. CDR1 is SSHAT and CDR2 is FNYEAQ in the germline V gene (reference sequence). The CDR3 DNA is TGTGCTAGCAGCCCCGGCGGCTACGAGCAGTACTTC. This translates into CASSPGGYEQYF. The variable domain in full, completed from reference TRBV7-7 and TRBJ2-7, reads GAGVSQSPRYKVTKRGQDVTLRCDPISSHATLYWYQQALGQGPEFLTYFNYEAQPDKSGLPSDRFSAERPEGSISTLTIQRTEQRDSAMYRCASSPGGYEQYFGPGTRLTVT.

The gene calls are TRBV7-9 and TRBJ2-3, with TRBD2 identical over 11 bases. V lost 6 bases to trimming and J lost 6 bases; unmatched junction nucleotides: 11. Germline V lookup: CDR1 SEHNR, CDR2 FQNEAQ (reference sequence). The CDR3 loop spans 16 amino acids. The CDR3 sequence is CASRGLAGGPADTQYF. The CDR3 DNA sequence: TGTGCCAGCAGGGGGTTAGCGGGAGGGCCAGCGGATACGCAGTATTTT.

This chain joins TRBV28 and TRBJ1-6; maybe TRBD1 (5 bases). With 5 bases removed from V and 8 bases from J, the gap between germline ends came to 13 bases. This CDR3 spans 14 amino acids. Germline V CDR1 and CDR2: MDHEN, SYDVKM. In DNA form, the CDR3 reads TGTGCCAGCAGTCTCCGGGGCACGGATTCACCCCTCCACTTT. As protein: CASSLRGTDSPLHF.